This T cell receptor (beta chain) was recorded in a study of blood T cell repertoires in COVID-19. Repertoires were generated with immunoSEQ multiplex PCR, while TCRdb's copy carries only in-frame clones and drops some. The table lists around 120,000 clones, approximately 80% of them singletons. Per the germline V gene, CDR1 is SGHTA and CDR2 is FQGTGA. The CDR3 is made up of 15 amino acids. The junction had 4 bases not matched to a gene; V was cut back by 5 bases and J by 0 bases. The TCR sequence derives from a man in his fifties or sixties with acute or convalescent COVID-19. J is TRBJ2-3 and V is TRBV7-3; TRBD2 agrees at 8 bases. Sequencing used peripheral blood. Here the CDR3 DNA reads TGTGCCAGCAGCCCTATAGCGGGGAGCACAGATACGCAGTATTTT. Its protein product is CASSPIAGSTDTQYF.